The present entry profiles one TCR beta chain with its context. Its specificity is unknown. In germline, CDR1 is LGHDT, CDR2 YNNKEL (reference sequence). The V and J ends lost 8 bases and 9 bases respectively, with 11 bases between them. This CDR3 has 11 amino acids. Method: immunoSEQ multiplex PCR; TCRdb's copy keeps in-frame clones and lacks some. The data hold 100,000 or so clones, with roughly 89% observed a single time. The data were obtained in a study of T cell responses to AZD1222 COVID-19 vaccine. Study outcomes and limitations: Spike-specific TCR breadth and depth grew following two AZD1222 doses. Mapped onto spike, vaccine-associated CD4 TCRs spanned it and were dominant at 160-218 and 743-854. Baseline seropositives among AZD1222 recipients totaled only five to seven. Targets within unmutated variant regions were reportedly found for nearly half of spike-specific TCRs.

This chain links TRBV3-1 (or the pseudogene TRBV3-2) with TRBJ2-1, with a tentative D call TRBD2 (6 bases). This TCR derives from an adult who received the AZD1222 COVID-19 vaccine. The input for sequencing was peripheral blood, taken 28 days after the second AZD1222 dose. The CDR3 DNA sequence: TGTGCCAGCCCGACTAGTACTGAGCAGTTCTTC. Amino acids: CASPTSTEQFF.